These 8 T cell receptor beta chains were sequenced from one sample in a study of blood T cell repertoires in COVID-19. The repertoire was sequenced with immunoSEQ multiplex PCR; TCRdb's copy has only in-frame clones and lacks some. The profile covers roughly 53,000 clones, with approximately 90% appearing a single time and just under 8.5% taken by the ten largest. Material for sequencing was peripheral blood. These receptors came from a woman in her thirties or forties with active COVID-19.

The chain is built from TRBV7-3 and TRBJ2-1, with 13 bases matching TRBD2. The V and J ends lost 5 bases and 10 bases, in that order; junction bases with no gene match: 11. The CDR3 runs to 16 residues. From germline, CDR1 is SGHTA and CDR2 FQGTGA. Here the CDR3 DNA reads TGTGCCAGCAGCCCGCTTACTAGCGGGGGGGCCCGCGAGCAGTTCTTC. As protein: CASSPLTSGGAREQFF.

V and J are TRBV5-6 and TRBJ2-7; no clear D. V lost 4 bases, J lost 4 bases, and 9 bases lay in between. The CDR3 consists of 12 residues. The germline V gene encodes CDR1 SGHDT and CDR2 YYEEEE. The CDR3 protein is CASSRGRYEQYF. Here the CDR3 DNA reads TGTGCCAGCAGCAGAGGTCGGTACGAGCAGTACTTC.

V usage is TRBV11-2 and J usage is TRBJ1-4; D not resolved. The CDR3 has 15 amino acids. Trimming stripped 5 bases from V and 0 bases from J, with 10 bases between. CDR1 and CDR2 from the germline V gene are SGHAT and FQNNGV. CDR3 residues: CASSREVATNEKLFF. CDR3 DNA sequence: TGTGCCAGCAGCCGAGAGGTTGCAACTAATGAAAAACTGTTTTTT.

The chain couples TRBV5-1 to TRBJ1-5, with 7 positions matching TRBD1. Trimming at V came to 0 bases and at J to 3 bases, leaving 3 bases not matched to a gene. CDR1 is SGHRS and CDR2 is YFSETQ in the germline V gene. The CDR3 consists of 15 residues. CDR3 nucleotides: TGCGCCAGCAGCTTGGCCGGACAGGACAATCAGCCCCAGCATTTT. It codes for CASSLAGQDNQPQHF.

This clone was detected only a few times. The J gene is TRBJ2-6, the V gene TRBV9; the match to TRBD1 covers 8 bases. The J segment lost 1 base and the V segment lost 3 bases, leaving 9 bases of the junction unmatched. Germline V gene lookup returns CDR1 SGDLS and CDR2 YYNGEE. This CDR3 region has 18 residues. CDR3 protein: CASSATDRGNSGANVLTF. The CDR3 bases are TGTGCCAGCAGCGCTACAGACAGGGGCAATTCTGGGGCCAACGTCCTGACTTTC. Full variable domain (outside the CDR3, taken from reference TRBV9 and TRBJ2-6): DSGVTQTPKHLITATGQRVTLRCSPRSGDLSVYWYQQSLDQGLQFLIQYYNGEERAKGNILERFSAQQFPDLHSELNLSSLELGDSALYFCASSATDRGNSGANVLTFGAGSRLTVL.

The chain recombines TRBV3-1 (or the pseudogene TRBV3-2) with TRBJ1-4; D is ambiguous. This CDR3 is 14 amino acids long. V was trimmed by 3 bases and J by 4 bases, leaving 9 bases between them. Germline CDR1 LGHDT, CDR2 YNNKEL (reference sequence). CDR3 coding DNA: TGTGCCAGCAGCCAGAGAAGCGGTAATGAAAAACTGTTTTTT. Its protein is CASSQRSGNEKLFF.

The chain is built from TRBV10-3 and TRBJ1-1, with 7 bases lining up with TRBD1. From germline, CDR1 is ENHRY and CDR2 SYGVKD. This CDR3 spans 14 amino acids. Unmatched junction bases numbered 6, after V lost 6 bases and J lost 2 bases. CDR3: CAISRGQDNTEAFF. As DNA, the CDR3 is TGTGCCATCAGCCGCGGACAGGATAACACTGAAGCTTTCTTT.

The V gene is TRBV27, the J gene TRBJ2-7; 7 bases map to TRBD2. Germline assignment: CDR1 MNHEY and CDR2 SMNVEV (reference sequence). This CDR3 is built from 14 residues. V lost 3 bases to trimming and J lost 1 base; unmatched junction nucleotides: 3. The CDR3 is CASSLAGESYEQYF. Here the CDR3 DNA reads TGTGCCAGCAGTTTGGCGGGGGAGTCCTACGAGCAGTACTTC.